Shown below are 21 T cell receptor beta chains from a single sample sequenced in a study of cytotoxic CD8 clonotypes in ibrutinib-treated CLL. Generated by immunoSEQ multiplex PCR, the TCRdb table keeps only in-frame clones and is missing some. The sample records under 300,000 clones, roughly 74% being singletons. This material consisted of PBMCs, taken after 24 months of ibrutinib treatment. These TCRs come from a human donor with chronic lymphocytic leukemia.

This sequence joins TRBV19 and TRBJ1-1; possibly TRBD1 for D (6 bases). This CDR3 region has 13 residues. V was trimmed by 5 bases and J by 4 bases, leaving 11 bases between them. The germline gives CDR1 LNHDA, CDR2 SQIVND (reference sequence). The CDR3 spells CASSVTGSTEAFF. DNA for the CDR3: TGTGCCAGTAGTGTAACAGGGTCCACTGAAGCTTTCTTT.

This clone turned up a few times. This rearrangement joins TRBV6-5 to TRBJ2-1, with D maybe TRBD2 (6 bases). This CDR3 has 11 residues. V dropped 5 bases and J dropped 9 bases, with 8 bases sitting between them. The V gene's germline CDR1 is MNHEY and CDR2 SVGAGI. CDR3 loop: CASSLGGEQFF. The DNA of the CDR3 is TGTGCCAGCAGTCTCGGGGGTGAGCAGTTCTTC.

This clone was recorded only once. The chain uses TRBV5-1 and TRBJ1-4, with 7 positions matching TRBD1. The CDR3 sequence is 14 residues long. Germline assignment: CDR1 SGHRS and CDR2 YFSETQ. The V segment lost 1 base and the J segment 6 bases; nucleotides outside the gene matches: 3. The CDR3 loop reads CASSLFTGDEKLFF. The CDR3 DNA is TGCGCCAGCAGCTTGTTCACAGGGGATGAAAAACTGTTTTTT.

This chain joins TRBV6-6 and TRBJ2-3, with D possibly being TRBD1 (5 bases). V lost 6 bases and J lost 3, with 16 bases in between. The CDR3 is 15 amino acids. CDR1 and CDR2 from the germline V gene are MNHNY and SVGAGI (reference sequence). The CDR3 region has the DNA TGTGCCAGCAGCCAGGGCCTTTCTCAAACAGATACGCAGTATTTT. It yields the protein CASSQGLSQTDTQYF.

The rearrangement joins TRBV7-9 to TRBJ2-5, with 7 bases fitting TRBD1. V lost 5 bases and J lost 2; bases outside the gene matches: 8. The CDR3 length is 15 residues. Germline V CDR1 and CDR2: SEHNR, FQNEAQ (reference sequence). The DNA of the CDR3 is TGTGCCAGCAGCCCGACCCCAGGGGGTCAAGAGACCCAGTACTTC. Its translation: CASSPTPGGQETQYF.

The chain links TRBV28 to TRBJ2-4; D may be TRBD1 (5 bases). The CDR3 contains 15 residues. Germline V gene sequence: CDR1 MDHEN, CDR2 SYDVKM. V was cut by 3 bases and J by 0 bases, with 9 bases left in between. The CDR3 spells CASSFRQLAKNIQYF. For the CDR3, the DNA is TGTGCCAGCAGTTTTCGACAGCTAGCCAAAAACATTCAGTACTTC.

A remark on this clone: Without the conserved terminal phenylalanine or tryptophan, this CDR3 likely stems from a read error. The DNA is omitted, as the CDR3 cannot be located on it reliably, and the CDR3 follows TCRdb's listing. This rearrangement joins TRBV15 to TRBJ2-7. Inclusive of both ends, the CDR3 amounts to 11 amino acids. Germline-derived CDR1 and CDR2 are LNHNV and YYDKDF (reference sequence). The CDR3 protein is CATSEEPVSSG.

This chain connects TRBV7-2 to TRBJ1-3, with 8 nucleotides matching TRBD1. The germline gives CDR1 SGHTA, CDR2 FQGNSA. The CDR3 has 15 amino acids. V dropped 6 bases and J dropped 0; count of bases not matched to a gene: 4. This CDR3 reads CASRLRGPSGNTIYF. The CDR3 DNA reads TGTGCCAGCAGACTCAGGGGGCCCTCTGGAAACACCATATATTTT.

The CDR3 nucleotides are TGTGCCAGCAGTAAATCGACAGGGGAAGCTTTCTTT. As protein: CASSKSTGEAFF. This chain connects TRBV27 to TRBJ1-1; TRBD1 aligns across 7 bases. Germline V gene sequence: CDR1 MNHEY, CDR2 SMNVEV (reference sequence). The CDR3 sequence is 12 residues long. V trimming: 5 bases; J trimming: 8 bases; junction bases outside the gene matches: 5.

This clone occurred a few times. This chain links TRBV2 with TRBJ2-7, with 7 bases matching TRBD1. Unmatched junction bases numbered 7, after V lost 3 bases and J lost 2 bases. The CDR3 runs to 15 residues. From germline, CDR1 is SNHLY and CDR2 FYNNEI. CDR3 amino acids: CASSEQGVRTYEQYF. In DNA form, the CDR3 reads TGTGCCAGCAGTGAGCAGGGGGTGCGAACCTACGAGCAGTACTTC.

This clone came up once. J is TRBJ1-2 and V is TRBV19; 7 bases fit TRBD1. The V and J ends lost 4 bases and 10 bases, in that order; junction bases with no gene match: 6. The CDR3 has 12 amino acids. The germline gives CDR1 LNHDA, CDR2 SQIVND (reference sequence). CDR3 in amino acids: CASSTRDSVYTF. In DNA form, the CDR3 reads TGTGCCAGTAGTACCAGGGACAGCGTCTACACCTTC.

This clone came up once. CDR3 sequence reads: CASSLSGSLSYEQYF. For the CDR3, the DNA is TGTGCCAGCAGTTTAAGCGGGAGTCTTTCCTACGAGCAGTACTTC. The J gene is TRBJ2-7, the V gene TRBV6-6; 8 bases fit TRBD2. Germline assignment: CDR1 MNHNY and CDR2 SVGAGI (reference sequence). The CDR3 length is 15 residues. V trimming: 4 bases; J trimming: 1 base; junction bases outside the gene matches: 6.

This clone occurred once. The chain has TRBV6-6 and TRBJ2-7; 8 bases map to TRBD1. The CDR3 consists of 13 residues. CDR1 is MNHNY and CDR2 is SVGAGI in the germline V gene (reference sequence). With 5 bases clipped from V and 2 bases from J, the junction kept 2 bases outside the gene matches. The CDR3 DNA reads as TGTGCCAGCAGTCCAGGGGGCACCTACGAGCAGTACTTC. Translating gives CASSPGGTYEQYF.

This clone was recorded only once. The chain employs TRBV7-9 and TRBJ2-7; 8 nucleotides agree with TRBD1. The CDR3 is 16 residues long. The germline V gene has CDR1 SEHNR and CDR2 FQNEAQ (reference sequence). The V and J ends lost 5 bases and 5 bases, in that order; junction bases with no gene match: 14. The CDR3 bases are TGTGCCAGCAGCCATCTCCTCAGGGGGCATGCCGACGAGCAGTACTTC. As protein: CASSHLLRGHADEQYF.

This chain links TRBV18 with TRBJ2-3; D uncertain. Per germline, CDR1 KGHSH and CDR2 LQKENI. Trimming cost V 5 bases and J 2 bases, with 23 bases left between them. The CDR3 totals 18 residues. The CDR3 region has the DNA TGTGCCAGCTCAACTGGGGATGGTTTGCTAGGGCCCACAGATACGCAGTATTTT. It translates to CASSTGDGLLGPTDTQYF.

This clone was observed a few times. The chain recombines TRBV27 with TRBJ2-7; TRBD1 or TRBD2 may be the D gene (5 bases each). The germline CDR1 and CDR2 sequences are MNHEY and SMNVEV (reference sequence). CDR3 length equals 15 residues. V lost 5 bases to trimming and J lost 1 base, with 15 bases between them. The CDR3 reads CASSTTRGRSYEQYF. The DNA for the CDR3 is TGTGCCAGCAGTACCACCCGGGGACGGTCCTACGAGCAGTACTTC.

The V gene is TRBV20-1, the J gene TRBJ1-5; no definite D call. V was pared by 6 bases and J by 16 bases, with 19 bases between. CDR3 size: 11 residues. The germline V gene encodes CDR1 DFQATT and CDR2 SNEGSKA (reference sequence). CDR3 nucleotides: TGCAGTGCCCAGAAGGGCGACACCCCACATTTT. Its protein is CSAQKGDTPHF.

The chain recombines TRBV7-3 with TRBJ2-2; D not resolved. Germline V lookup: CDR1 SGHTA, CDR2 FQGTGA. V was pared by 3 bases and J by 1 base, with 12 bases between. The CDR3 is made up of 16 amino acids. CDR3 in amino acids: CASSFSPSVNTGELFF. Written as DNA, the CDR3 is TGTGCCAGCAGCTTTTCCCCCTCGGTGAACACCGGGGAGCTGTTTTTT. The whole variable domain, filled in from reference TRBV7-3 and TRBJ2-2, reads GAGVSQTPSNKVTEKGKYVELRCDPISGHTALYWYRQSLGQGPEFLIYFQGTGAADDSGLPNDRFFAVRPEGSVSTLKIQRTERGDSAVYLCASSFSPSVNTGELFFGEGSRLTVL.

The V call is TRBV4-2, the J call TRBJ1-4; D not certain. V was pared by 0 bases and J by 2 bases, with 7 bases between. The length of the CDR3 is 15 residues. Germline V gives CDR1 LGHNA, CDR2 YNFKEQ. The CDR3 DNA is TGTGCCAGCAGCCAAGAGGCGGGGACTAATGAAAAACTGTTTTTT. The encoded protein is CASSQEAGTNEKLFF.

The chain is built from TRBV5-1 and TRBJ2-3, with unresolved D. V was cut by 5 bases and J by 0 bases, with 10 bases left in between. The germline V gene encodes CDR1 SGHRS and CDR2 YFSETQ. The CDR3 has 14 residues. The CDR3 DNA sequence: TGCGCCAGCAGTCAAGATTCTAGCACAGATACGCAGTATTTT. This encodes CASSQDSSTDTQYF.

This chain connects TRBV7-3 to TRBJ2-6; no reliable D call. The CDR3 extends over 13 amino acids. The V end was cut by 4 bases, the J end by 3 bases, with 4 bases between. CDR1 is SGHTA, CDR2 FQGTGA, per germline. Here the CDR3 DNA reads TGTGCCAGCAGCTACCTTGGGGCCAACGTCCTGACTTTC. Translating gives CASSYLGANVLTF.